This is a list of T cell receptor beta chains from one sample in a study of beta chain features in type 1 diabetes. Produced via immunoSEQ multiplex PCR; TCRdb's table is partial and in-frame only. The sample lists under 400,000 clones; 12% to 15% were seen once. What was sequenced was central memory CD4+ T cells from blood. These receptors originate from a man between 25 and 39 years old in good health. Each CDR3 is given with its conserved first and last residue. The D gene is left open where the match is weak. Clone size is not always given. Where it is, it says once, few, many or a class for expanded clones.

D gene	V gene	J gene	clone size	CDR3 DNA	CDR3 protein
TRBD1	TRBV7-2	TRBJ2-7	NA	TGTGCCAGCAGCCCCCGAGGGACAGGCACCTACGAGCAGTACTTC	CASSPRGTGTYEQYF
NA	TRBV15	TRBJ2-2	NA	TGTGCCACCAGCAGAGAGGGTTACGGGGAGCTGTTTTTT	CATSREGYGELFF
NA	TRBV11-2	TRBJ2-5	NA	TGTGCCAGCAGCCGGGACACCGAAGAGACCCAGTACTTC	CASSRDTEETQYF
TRBD2	TRBV4-3	TRBJ2-2	NA	TGCGCCAGCAGCCGGGAGGGCTTAAACACCGGGGAGCTGTTTTTT	CASSREGLNTGELFF
TRBD2	TRBV9	TRBJ2-3	NA	TGTGCCAGCAGCGGAGTTTCGGCGGGAGGGGGAGATACGCAGTATTTT	CASSGVSAGGGDTQYF
TRBD1	TRBV6-1	TRBJ1-2	NA	TGTGCCAGCAGTAACAGGGGGCCAGGAGAGGGCTACACCTTC	CASSNRGPGEGYTF
TRBD2	TRBV7-2	TRBJ2-5	NA	TGTGCCAGCAGCTCTAGCGGGAGTAGAACTACCCAGTACTTC	CASSSSGSRTTQYF
NA	TRBV6-5	TRBJ1-2	NA	TGTGCCAGCAGTTACTCGTCGCAGGGGAGGAATGGCTACACCTTC	CASSYSSQGRNGYTF
NA	TRBV10-3	TRBJ1-2	NA	TGTGCCATTCTTTCCGCCGGGGGAGCTAACTATGGCTACACCTTC	CAILSAGGANYGYTF
NA	TRBV14	TRBJ2-5	NA	TGTGCCAGCAGCCAAGTCTCCTGGGGCAGGGCCGAGGAGACCCAGTACTTC	CASSQVSWGRAEETQYF
TRBD1	TRBV30	TRBJ1-4	few	TGTGCCTGGAGTCCGGACAGGACAGGCACTAATGAAAAACTGTTTTTT	CAWSPDRTGTNEKLFF
TRBD1	TRBV12-5	TRBJ1-5	NA	TGTGCTAGTGGTTCCTCAGGGGGTCAGCCCCAGCATTTT	CASGSSGGQPQHF
NA	TRBV10-3	TRBJ2-1	NA	TGTGCCAGCACCAAAAAAGGGGTTCTGTTCTTC	CASTKKGVLFF
NA	TRBV7-9	TRBJ1-4	few	TGTGCCAGCAGCGAAGGGGGGCGGCTAAGCAAACTGTTTTTT	CASSEGGRLSKLFF
NA	TRBV15	TRBJ1-1	NA	TGTGCCACCAGCAGGGAAAGGAACACTGAAGCTTTCTTT	CATSRERNTEAFF
NA	TRBV5-1	TRBJ1-2	NA	TGCGCCAGCAGCTTGGCCGGGATCTCGACTACCCCTGATGGCTACACCTTC	CASSLAGISTTPDGYTF
NA	TRBV11-1	TRBJ2-5	many	TGTGCCAGCAGCTTTGGGGCCGGGGAGACCCAGTACTTC	CASSFGAGETQYF
NA	TRBV4-2	TRBJ1-4	few	TGTGCCAGCAGCCCTAAACCGGGACGGGCAGATGAAAAACTGTTTTTT	CASSPKPGRADEKLFF
TRBD2	TRBV5-4	TRBJ2-5	few	TGTGCCAGCCGAAATTCCGGGACTAGCGGTCAAGAGACCCAGTACTTC	CASRNSGTSGQETQYF
NA	TRBV11-3	TRBJ2-3	NA	TGTGCCAGCAGCTTAGATCGAGGGAGTACAGATACGCAGTATTTT	CASSLDRGSTDTQYF
NA	TRBV15	TRBJ1-2	NA	TGTGCCACCAGCAGAGATACCCAAGGCGGCTACACCTTC	CATSRDTQGGYTF
NA	TRBV6-5	TRBJ1-5	NA	TGTGCCAGCAGTGGACCGAGCAATCAGCCCCAGCATTTT	CASSGPSNQPQHF
NA	TRBV11-2	TRBJ2-1	NA	TGTGCCAGCAGCCCCCGTAGGGGGGATGAGCAGTTCTTC	CASSPRRGDEQFF
NA	TRBV6-5	TRBJ2-5	NA	TGTGCCAGCAGTTACGGGTCAAGTCAGTACCAGGAGACCCAGTACTTC	CASSYGSSQYQETQYF
NA	TRBV9	TRBJ1-1	NA	TGTGCCAGCAGCGTAGCTGGCCGGAACACTGAAGCTTTCTTT	CASSVAGRNTEAFF
TRBD1	TRBV6-6	TRBJ1-2	few	TGTGCCAGCAGTTACATGACAGGGACGAACTATGGCTACACCTTC	CASSYMTGTNYGYTF
NA	TRBV11-2	TRBJ2-1	NA	TGTGCCAGCAGCGTAGCGGCGCGATCCAATGAGCAGTTCTTC	CASSVAARSNEQFF
NA	TRBV27	TRBJ1-4	NA	TGTTCCAGCAGTTTGGACCCCTCATTTGGAAAACTGTTTTTT	CSSSLDPSFGKLFF
NA	TRBV6-6	TRBJ1-3	NA	TGTGCCAGCAGGCCCACTCTTTCCTCTGGAAACACCATATATTTT	CASRPTLSSGNTIYF
NA	TRBV4-1	TRBJ2-5	many	TGCGCCAGCAGCCTCCGACAGGACTCTCCGCAAGAGACCCAGTACTTC	CASSLRQDSPQETQYF
NA	TRBV5-4	TRBJ2-7	NA	TGTGCCAGCAGCTTGGTAGGGACCTACTACGAGCAGTACTTC	CASSLVGTYYEQYF